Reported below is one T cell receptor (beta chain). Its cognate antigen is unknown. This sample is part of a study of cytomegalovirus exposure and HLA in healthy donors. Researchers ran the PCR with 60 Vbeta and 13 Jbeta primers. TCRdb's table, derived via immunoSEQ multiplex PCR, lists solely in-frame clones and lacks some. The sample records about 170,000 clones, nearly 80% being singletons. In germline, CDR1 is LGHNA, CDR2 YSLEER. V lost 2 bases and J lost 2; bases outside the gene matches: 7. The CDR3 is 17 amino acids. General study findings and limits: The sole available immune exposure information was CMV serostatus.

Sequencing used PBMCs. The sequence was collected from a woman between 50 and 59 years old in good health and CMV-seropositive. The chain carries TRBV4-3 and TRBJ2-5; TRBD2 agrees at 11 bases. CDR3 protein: CASSQKSLAGGQETQYF. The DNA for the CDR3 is TGCGCCAGCAGCCAAAAGAGTCTAGCGGGGGGTCAAGAGACCCAGTACTTC.